This entry lists 29 T cell receptor beta chains sequenced from one sample in a study of blood T cell repertoires in COVID-19. Using immunoSEQ multiplex PCR, the repertoire was profiled, and TCRdb retains in-frame clones only, with some absent. The repertoire has under 150,000 clones, around 85% of them found once; the top ten carry about 13%. Sequencing input: peripheral blood. Source of these receptors: a human donor in a cohort sampled during active COVID-19.

The chain links TRBV9 to TRBJ1-1; 7 bases align to TRBD1. Per germline, CDR1 SGDLS and CDR2 YYNGEE. The CDR3 is 15 amino acids. V trimming: 4 bases; J trimming: 1 base; junction bases outside the gene matches: 7. For the CDR3, the DNA is TGTGCCAGCAGCCCCAACAGGGGTGGGAACACTGAAGCTTTCTTT. It codes for CASSPNRGGNTEAFF.

J is TRBJ1-2 and V is TRBV28, with a possible D match to TRBD1 (6 bases). The CDR3 contains 13 residues. The germline V gene encodes CDR1 MDHEN and CDR2 SYDVKM. The V end was cut by 4 bases, the J end by 8 bases, with 14 bases between. The CDR3 DNA reads as TGTGCCAGCAGTTCCTCCTCGGGGGGCGGCTACACCTTC. Translation: CASSSSSGGGYTF.

This clone occurred a few times. The chain carries TRBV15 and TRBJ1-6; no definite D call. The V end lost 3 bases, the J end lost 15 bases, and 12 bases lay between the germline ends. The CDR3 has 12 residues. CDR1 is LNHNV, CDR2 YYDKDF, per germline (reference sequence). CDR3 amino acids: CATSSQLGVLHF. The CDR3 DNA follows: TGTGCCACCAGCAGCCAACTCGGAGTCCTCCACTTT.

V is TRBV7-3 and J is TRBJ2-3; the match to TRBD2 covers 7 bases. The CDR3 length is 15 residues. With 5 bases clipped from V and 4 bases from J, the junction kept 9 bases outside the gene matches. Per the germline V gene, CDR1 is SGHTA and CDR2 is FQGTGA. CDR3 sequence reads: CASSALMGGSDTQYF. CDR3 DNA sequence: TGTGCCAGCAGCGCATTGATGGGGGGGTCAGATACGCAGTATTTT.

The chain uses TRBV5-4 and TRBJ2-1; D is possibly TRBD1 (6 bases). The CDR3 totals 13 residues. The ends were cut back, 0 bases at V and 9 bases at J, with 10 bases in the middle. Germline loops: CDR1 SGHNT, CDR2 YYREEE (reference sequence). The CDR3 region has the DNA TGTGCCAGCAGCTTGGATGGGGGCGGTGAGCAGTTCTTC. Translating gives CASSLDGGGEQFF.

The rearrangement joins TRBV7-2 to TRBJ1-1, with a possible D match to TRBD1 (5 bases). The length of the CDR3 is 15 residues. V was clipped by 5 bases and J by 1 base, with 14 bases between them. CDR1 and CDR2 (germline): SGHTA, FQGNSA. CDR3 nucleotide sequence: TGTGCCAGCAGCCCCACAGGACCTCCGAACACTGAAGCTTTCTTT. Translated, it gives CASSPTGPPNTEAFF.

V and J are TRBV19 and TRBJ1-2; D is undetermined. The CDR3 contains 11 residues. Germline CDR1 LNHDA, CDR2 SQIVND (reference sequence). V was cut by 10 bases and J by 5 bases, with 11 bases left in between. CDR3 loop: CATEVNYGYTF. As DNA, the CDR3 is TGTGCCACCGAGGTAAATTATGGCTACACCTTC.

This clone was detected once. The CDR3 here is CASSLGRGNKLANYGYTF. The CDR3 region has the DNA TGTGCCAGCAGCTTGGGGAGAGGCAACAAGTTAGCTAACTATGGCTACACCTTC. V usage is TRBV5-4 and J usage is TRBJ1-2, with D uncertain. V shed 0 bases and J shed 0 bases, with 18 bases lying between them. The germline CDR1 and CDR2 sequences are SGHNT and YYREEE (reference sequence). The length of the CDR3 is 18 residues.

V usage is TRBV14 and J usage is TRBJ2-7; D is unclear. Germline CDR1 and CDR2: SGHDN and FVKESK. This CDR3 comprises 14 residues. V lost 0 bases and J lost 7, with 13 bases in between. The CDR3 reads CASSQDGLHGEQYF. CDR3 nucleotides: TGTGCCAGCAGCCAAGATGGCTTACATGGTGAGCAGTACTTC.

This chain links TRBV19 with TRBJ2-5, with D possibly being TRBD1 (6 bases). V dropped 5 bases and J dropped 3 bases, with 19 bases sitting between them. The CDR3 contains 16 residues. Germline CDR1 is LNHDA and CDR2 is SQIVND (reference sequence). CDR3: CASSERDTRYKETQYF. CDR3 DNA: TGTGCCAGTAGTGAACGGGACACCAGGTACAAAGAGACCCAGTACTTC.

This clone showed up just once. The chain has TRBV19 and TRBJ1-2; unclear D gene. Germline loops: CDR1 LNHDA, CDR2 SQIVND (reference sequence). The V end was cut by 5 bases, the J end by 4 bases, with 17 bases between. This CDR3 contains 15 residues. CDR3 sequence reads: CASSVPFEAGYGYTF. The DNA for the CDR3 is TGTGCCAGTAGTGTTCCCTTTGAGGCTGGCTATGGCTACACCTTC.

J is TRBJ2-1 and V is TRBV9, with a possible D match to TRBD2 (7 bases). Trimming took 4 bases from V and 2 from J, leaving 13 bases between them. CDR1 and CDR2 from the germline V gene are SGDLS and YYNGEE. This CDR3 spans 15 amino acids. The CDR3 DNA sequence: TGTGCCAGCAGCTTCGTAGGGGGGGCCTACAATGAGCAGTTCTTC. Protein product: CASSFVGGAYNEQFF.

The V and J genes are TRBV29-1 and TRBJ1-2; D gene unclear. CDR3 length equals 18 residues. Germline values: CDR1 SQVTM, CDR2 ANQGSEA. Trimming shortened V by 5 bases and J by 8 bases, and 33 bases separated the two germline ends. The CDR3 DNA reads as TGCAGCGTTTTCCTCTACCGCATCTCCCCGAGGGAGGAGCAGGGCTACACCTTC. Protein product: CSVFLYRISPREEQGYTF.

The V and J genes are TRBV27 and TRBJ1-1; 7 bases fit TRBD1. Losses at the gene ends were 5 bases for V and 0 bases for J; bases not matched to a gene: 9. Germline V lookup: CDR1 MNHEY, CDR2 SMNVEV (reference sequence). The CDR3 covers 16 residues. The CDR3 protein is CASSLDRVPMNTEAFF. The CDR3 DNA reads as TGTGCCAGCAGTCTAGACAGGGTCCCCATGAACACTGAAGCTTTCTTT.

V usage is TRBV4-3 and J usage is TRBJ2-2; 12 nucleotides match TRBD2. Germline V gives CDR1 LGHNA, CDR2 YSLEER. V gave up 4 bases and J gave up 4 bases; unmatched junction bases: 1. The CDR3 spans 15 residues. The CDR3 is CASSRTSGTTGELFF. DNA for the CDR3: TGCGCCAGCAGCCGGACTAGCGGGACCACCGGGGAGCTGTTTTTT.

The rearrangement uses TRBV6-4 and TRBJ2-7; D is possibly TRBD1 (5 bases). The length of the CDR3 is 16 residues. Between the trimmed V and J ends, which lost 6 bases and 7 bases, there was a span of 25 bases. Germline CDR1 and CDR2: MRHNA and SNTAGT. Here the CDR3 DNA reads TGTGCCAGCAGCGACCACGGGCCAGGGTGGTGTTGGGAGCAGTACTTC. Encoded protein: CASSDHGPGWCWEQYF.

V usage is TRBV20-1 and J usage is TRBJ1-2; no definite D call. This CDR3 has 12 amino acids. CDR1 and CDR2 (germline): DFQATT, SNEGSKA (reference sequence). Trimming cost V 3 bases and J 8 bases, with 13 bases left between them. The DNA for the CDR3 is TGCAGTGCTAGTGTTCTCGGGTTCGGCTACACCTTC. Translation gives CSASVLGFGYTF.

The V and J genes are TRBV19 and TRBJ2-7; 7 nucleotides align to TRBD1. The CDR3 is 16 amino acids. CDR1 is LNHDA, CDR2 SQIVND, per germline (reference sequence). Trimming cost V 5 bases and J 2 bases; bases outside gene matches: 12. CDR3 in amino acids: CASSPERTGRTYEQYF. CDR3 coding DNA: TGTGCCAGTAGTCCCGAACGGACAGGACGGACCTACGAGCAGTACTTC. The full variable domain, in which reference TRBV19 and TRBJ2-7 provide the parts outside the CDR3, is DGGITQSPKYLFRKEGQNVTLSCEQNLNHDAMYWYRQDPGQGLRLIYYSQIVNDFQKGDIAEGYSVSREKKESFPLTVTSAQKNPTAFYLCASSPERTGRTYEQYFGPGTRLTVT.

This clone was recorded only once. This chain joins TRBV6-5 and TRBJ1-6; D is ambiguous. Deletions cut 6 bases from V and 8 bases from J, with 14 bases between. The CDR3 loop spans 14 amino acids. Per germline, CDR1 MNHEY and CDR2 SVGAGI. The CDR3 sequence is CASSPGPRDSPLHF. CDR3 sequence (DNA): TGTGCCAGCAGCCCCGGGCCGAGGGATTCACCCCTCCACTTT.

This clone was counted once. V gene TRBV10-3 combines with J gene TRBJ2-3, with 8 bases that match TRBD2. The CDR3 contains 13 residues. Germline V CDR1 and CDR2: ENHRY, SYGVKD. With 7 bases clipped from V and 5 bases from J, the junction kept 5 bases outside the gene matches. The CDR3 nucleotides read TGTGCCATCACCGGGGGGGCCGAAGATACGCAGTATTTT. Translation gives CAITGGAEDTQYF.

This chain joins TRBV2 and TRBJ2-7; 9 nucleotides match TRBD1. There are 15 residues in the CDR3. Looked up from germline, CDR1 is SNHLY and CDR2 is FYNNEI. V trimming: 1 base; J trimming: 6 bases; junction bases outside the gene matches: 7. CDR3 sequence reads: CASSEDGQGFREQYF. The CDR3, as DNA: TGTGCCAGCAGTGAAGATGGACAGGGGTTTCGCGAGCAGTACTTC.

V usage is TRBV28 and J usage is TRBJ2-1; 8 nucleotides align to TRBD2. Germline V gene data show CDR1 as MDHEN and CDR2 as SYDVKM. The ends lost 6 bases at V and 4 bases at J; junction bases unmatched: 20. CDR3 length equals 19 residues. The CDR3 bases are TGTGCCAGCAGGTATCTAGGACGGGGGGGCCCCGAGACTTACAATGAGCAGTTCTTC. Residues: CASRYLGRGGPETYNEQFF.

The chain links TRBV4-3 to TRBJ2-7, with TRBD1 matching over 7 bases. The junction had 5 bases not matched to a gene; V was cut back by 0 bases and J by 3 bases. CDR1 LGHNA and CDR2 YSLEER come from the germline V gene. CDR3 length equals 15 residues. CDR3 sequence: CASSQDRDSIYEQYF. CDR3 bases: TGCGCCAGCAGCCAAGATCGGGACAGCATCTACGAGCAGTACTTC.

This clone was observed a handful of times. The rearrangement joins TRBV12-5 to TRBJ1-5, with no clear D. In germline, CDR1 is LGHNT, CDR2 FRNRAP. This CDR3 spans 14 amino acids. V was cut by 0 bases and J by 7 bases, with 10 bases left in between. CDR3 bases: TGTGCTAGTGGTTTGGTTACATCCCGCCAGCCCCAGCATTTT. It encodes CASGLVTSRQPQHF.

CDR3 protein: CASSFFRTGANSPLHF. In DNA, the CDR3 is TGTGCCAGCAGCTTTTTTAGGACAGGGGCTAATTCACCCCTCCACTTT. The J gene is TRBJ1-6, the V gene TRBV5-4; TRBD1 matches 9 bases. There are 16 residues in the CDR3. In germline, CDR1 is SGHNT, CDR2 YYREEE (reference sequence). V trimming: 2 bases; J trimming: 6 bases; junction bases outside the gene matches: 6.

The V gene is TRBV28, the J gene TRBJ1-2; D uncertain. Trimming pared 2 bases from V and 2 bases from J, leaving 9 bases between. The CDR3 spans 14 residues. Germline lookup yields CDR1 MDHEN and CDR2 SYDVKM. CDR3 DNA: TGTGCCAGCAGTTTAGAGACACCAAACTATGGCTACACCTTC. Amino acids: CASSLETPNYGYTF.

The rearrangement joins TRBV6-5 to TRBJ2-7; the match to TRBD2 covers 9 bases. Germline V lookup: CDR1 MNHEY, CDR2 SVGAGI. This CDR3 is 14 amino acids long. The ends lost 6 bases at V and 1 base at J; junction bases unmatched: 4. The CDR3 here is CASRPSGESYEQYF. The CDR3 coding sequence is TGTGCCAGCAGGCCTAGCGGGGAATCCTACGAGCAGTACTTC.

The chain couples TRBV5-4 to TRBJ1-6; perhaps TRBD1 as D (5 bases). This CDR3 contains 14 residues. Trimming left V 3 bases short and J 7 bases short, with 11 bases between. CDR1 and CDR2 (germline): SGHNT, YYREEE (reference sequence). The CDR3 spells CASSWDRGNSPLHF. The CDR3 DNA sequence: TGTGCCAGCAGCTGGGATCGGGGGAATTCACCCCTCCACTTT.

V gene TRBV28 combines with J gene TRBJ1-1; 7 bases map to TRBD1. Looked up from germline, CDR1 is MDHEN and CDR2 is SYDVKM. The CDR3 contains 14 residues. J gave up 1 base and V 5 bases, and 4 bases lay outside the gene matches. The CDR3 DNA reads TGTGCCAGCAGTCCCTGGACAGGGAACACTGAAGCTTTCTTT. Protein product: CASSPWTGNTEAFF.